These 11 T cell receptor beta chains were sequenced from one sample in a study of blood T cells in healthy people across ages. A second PCR of 7 to 11 cycles used a sample-barcoded 5' primer and a J-beta primer mix. TCRdb processed the 5' RACE reads anew with MiXCR; each CDR3 protein has one entry. The table lists about 640,000 distinct CDR3 sequences, 58% of them singletons. The specimen sequenced was blood. The receptors come from a man between 60 and 75 years old in good health.

In this sample, this clonotype turned up many times. The chain has TRBV5-1 and TRBJ2-7; 7 bases line up with TRBD1. Germline CDR1 and CDR2: SGHRS and YFSETQ. This CDR3 has 14 amino acids. The V gene end was trimmed by 4 bases and the J gene end by 2 bases; junction bases not matched to a gene: 6. As DNA, the CDR3 is TGCGCCAGCAGCCCGTCGACAGGGCCCTACGAGCAGTACTTC. This gives the protein CASSPSTGPYEQYF.

The gene calls are TRBV24-1 and TRBJ2-5, with TRBD1 matching over 7 bases. Germline loops: CDR1 KGHDR, CDR2 SFDVKD. The CDR3 runs to 13 residues. V lost 9 bases to trimming and J lost 1 base; unmatched junction nucleotides: 4. CDR3 DNA sequence: TGTGCCACCGGGGACAGCAGCCAAGAGACCCAGTACTTC. Encoded protein: CATGDSSQETQYF.

The chain recombines TRBV5-1 with TRBJ2-5, with 7 bases aligning to TRBD2. Trimming at V came to 4 bases and at J to 0 bases, leaving 6 bases not matched to a gene. This CDR3 has 15 residues. Germline V gene data show CDR1 as SGHRS and CDR2 as YFSETQ. The CDR3 spells CASSRSGDYQETQYF. The DNA of the CDR3 is TGCGCCAGCAGCCGGAGCGGGGATTACCAAGAGACCCAGTACTTC.

J is TRBJ2-1 and V is TRBV7-2; D is ambiguous. Trimming left V 2 bases short and J 0 bases short, with 8 bases between. CDR3 length: 15 residues. Germline V gene sequence: CDR1 SGHTA, CDR2 FQGNSA. The CDR3 nucleotides are TGTGCCAGCAGCTTAAGCCAGAGCTCCTACAATGAGCAGTTCTTC. The encoded protein is CASSLSQSSYNEQFF. Combining the CDR3 with reference TRBV7-2 and TRBJ2-1 gives the whole variable domain GAGVSQSPSNKVTEKGKDVELRCDPISGHTALYWYRQSLGQGLEFLIYFQGNSAPDKSGLPSDRFSAERTGGSVSTLTIQRTQQEDSAVYLCASSLSQSSYNEQFFGPGTRLTVL.

The V call is TRBV10-3, the J call TRBJ2-3, with 8 bases aligning to TRBD2. CDR1 ENHRY and CDR2 SYGVKD come from the germline V gene. This CDR3 is 15 amino acids long. The J segment lost 6 bases and the V segment lost 4 bases, leaving 9 bases of the junction unmatched. CDR3 in DNA: TGTGCCATCAGTGCCCAGCCCGGGGGGGCGGATACGCAGTATTTT. Residues: CAISAQPGGADTQYF.

V is TRBV27 and J is TRBJ2-3, with 8 bases identical to TRBD2. Germline CDR1 MNHEY, CDR2 SMNVEV (reference sequence). The CDR3 consists of 16 residues. With 8 bases clipped from V and 1 base from J, the junction kept 11 bases outside the gene matches. CDR3 sequence: CASFPGGPFGTDTQYF. CDR3 in DNA: TGTGCCAGCTTCCCGGGGGGGCCGTTCGGCACAGATACGCAGTATTTT.

This clonotype was observed a single time. The chain combines TRBV6-2 or TRBV6-3 with TRBJ2-1; TRBD2 matches 11 bases. The DNA end lines up better with TRBJ2-7; the J call may be wrong. The CDR3 covers 16 residues. Germline V gene data show CDR1 as MNHEY and CDR2 as SVGEGT. CDR3 amino acids: CASRRLAGGPYNEQYF. CDR3 DNA sequence: TGTGCCAGCAGACGCCTAGCGGGAGGCCCTTACAATGAGCAGTACTTC.

The V call is TRBV29-1, the J call TRBJ2-1; TRBD2 aligns across 9 bases. V was pared by 3 bases and J by 0 bases, with 9 bases of the junction left unmatched. This CDR3 contains 17 residues. CDR1 and CDR2 (germline): SQVTM, ANQGSEA. The DNA for the CDR3 is TGCAGCGTTGATCGCCAGCGGGGGGTCAGCTCCTACAATGAGCAGTTCTTC. It codes for CSVDRQRGVSSYNEQFF.

The V gene is TRBV29-1, the J gene TRBJ1-1, with no clear D. CDR3 length equals 12 residues. The V gene's germline CDR1 is SQVTM and CDR2 ANQGSEA. Trimming took 6 bases from V and 3 from J, leaving 11 bases between them. CDR3 in amino acids: CSVPAEDTEAFF. The CDR3 DNA reads as TGCAGCGTCCCCGCGGAGGACACTGAAGCTTTCTTT.

This clonotype was recorded a few times. The V and J genes are TRBV29-1 and TRBJ1-1; D is possibly TRBD1 (5 bases). The CDR3 extends over 13 amino acids. Trimming pared 4 bases from V and 1 base from J, leaving 10 bases between. Germline V CDR1 and CDR2: SQVTM, ANQGSEA. CDR3 sequence: CSVGAGQNTEAFF. Here the CDR3 DNA reads TGCAGCGTTGGTGCAGGGCAGAACACTGAAGCTTTCTTT.

Concerning this clonotype itself: The missing conserved phenylalanine or tryptophan at the end of this CDR3 makes a read error likely. The rearrangement joins TRBV7-2 to TRBJ2-4; 7 nucleotides line up with TRBD2. The CDR3 contains 14 residues. Germline trimming cut 2 bases from V and 13 bases from J; bases unmatched to any gene: 11. Germline CDR1 and CDR2: SGHTA and FQGNSA. The CDR3 coding sequence is TGTGCCAGCAGCTTAAGGCGGGGGACGAGGGAGCAGTACTTA. This translates into CASSLRRGTREQYL.